These T cell receptor beta chains were read from a single sample in a study of regulatory T cells in long-lasting Graves disease. Each CDR3 protein gets one entry after TCRdb re-called the multiplex PCR reads with MiXCR. The sample has about 540,000 distinct CDR3 sequences, roughly 14% seen once. These data are also associated with another study on T cells in Graves' hyperthyroidism and ophthalmopathy.

The sequenced sample was peripheral blood mononuclear cells (PBMCs), obtained at new diagnosis, from a patient treated with antithyroid drugs. The source of these receptors is a man aged 25 to 45 with Graves disease. The CDR3 runs from the conserved cysteine through the conserved F or W.

V gene: TRBV11-2
J gene: TRBJ1-1
CDR3 protein: CASSLGRTRGTEAFF

V gene: TRBV6-2/TRBV6-3
J gene: TRBJ1-2
CDR3 protein: CASSSGLKNYGYTF

V gene: TRBV4-2
J gene: TRBJ2-7
CDR3 protein: CASSHGTGYTYEQYF

V gene: TRBV10-3
J gene: TRBJ2-2
CDR3 protein: CAISEQQTGELFF

V gene: TRBV20-1
J gene: TRBJ1-4
CDR3 protein: CSARGKYEKLFF

V gene: TRBV7-8
J gene: TRBJ2-2
CDR3 protein: CASSLDLAGNTGELFF

V gene: TRBV3-1
J gene: TRBJ2-3
CDR3 protein: CASSQGRLAGPRRPDTQYF

V gene: TRBV30
J gene: TRBJ2-3
CDR3 protein: CAWVPRAGGPMRTDTQYF

V gene: TRBV29-1
J gene: NA
CDR3 protein: CSVVMGRETQYF

V gene: TRBV12-5
J gene: TRBJ1-6
CDR3 protein: CASGSPVMWNSPLHF

V gene: TRBV7-2
J gene: TRBJ2-1
CDR3 protein: CASSLVRASGRGREQFF

V gene: TRBV7-9
J gene: TRBJ2-1
CDR3 protein: CASSFNRVPNEQFF

V gene: TRBV6-4
J gene: TRBJ2-1
CDR3 protein: CASSWTQHNEQFF

V gene: TRBV20-1
J gene: TRBJ2-1
CDR3 protein: CSARDLAGKNYNEQFF

V gene: TRBV5-8
J gene: TRBJ2-1
CDR3 protein: CASSSGTSGRLGDEQFF

V gene: TRBV5-1
J gene: TRBJ2-2
CDR3 protein: CASRVELNTGELFF

V gene: TRBV7-9
J gene: TRBJ2-7
CDR3 protein: CASSSPRGRTTYEQYF

V gene: TRBV7-9
J gene: TRBJ1-5
CDR3 protein: CASSLYDRPQHF

V gene: TRBV28
J gene: TRBJ1-6
CDR3 protein: CASSFPGQGGNSPLHF

V gene: TRBV5-1
J gene: TRBJ2-3
CDR3 protein: CASSLASGPTDTQYF

V gene: TRBV12-3/TRBV12-4
J gene: TRBJ1-2
CDR3 protein: CASSLEGTVRIRGYTF

V gene: TRBV5-1
J gene: TRBJ2-7
CDR3 protein: CASSLVRPELGQTYEQYF

V gene: TRBV7-3
J gene: TRBJ2-3
CDR3 protein: CASSQGSALGTQYF

V gene: TRBV2
J gene: TRBJ2-3
CDR3 protein: CASSGGGNTDTQYF

V gene: TRBV10-3
J gene: TRBJ1-1
CDR3 protein: CAISESTMNTEAFF